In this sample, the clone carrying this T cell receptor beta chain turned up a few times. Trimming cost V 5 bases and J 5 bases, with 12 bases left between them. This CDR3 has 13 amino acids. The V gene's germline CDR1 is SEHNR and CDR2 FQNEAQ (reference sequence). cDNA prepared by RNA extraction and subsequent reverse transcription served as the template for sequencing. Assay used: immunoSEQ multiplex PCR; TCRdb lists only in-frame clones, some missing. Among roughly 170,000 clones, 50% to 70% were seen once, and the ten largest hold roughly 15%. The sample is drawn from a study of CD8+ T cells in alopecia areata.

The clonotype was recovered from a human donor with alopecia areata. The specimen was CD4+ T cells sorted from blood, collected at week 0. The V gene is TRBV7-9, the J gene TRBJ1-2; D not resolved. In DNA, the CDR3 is TGTGCCAGCAGCGCCTGGGGTCAGTATGGCTACACCTTC. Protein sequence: CASSAWGQYGYTF.